Presented here are 20 T cell receptor beta chains from one specimen sequenced in a study of shared clonotypes between healthy human individuals (dated by TCRdb to the early 2020s). Library generation was performed with the immunoSEQ multiplex PCR assay. TCRdb retrieved this table from immuneACCESS and kept in-frame rearrangements only. Not all clones are present; in checked studies, unresolved V genes account for under half, and no reason is known for the remainder. A total of 550,000 to 800,000 clones appear in this sample, less than 95% of them only once. 30% to 40% of the sample belongs to the ten largest clones. The sample was memory CD8+ T cells from PBMCs. Per the publication, the cell subset or site label means: CD45RO+ cells pooled with CCR7-negative TemRA cells. The receptor source for this set is a man younger than 30 in good health. Some clones in this sample may be carry-over from other donors' samples.

The chain employs TRBV11-3 and TRBJ2-3; 13 positions match TRBD2. Trimming cost V 5 bases and J 7 bases; bases outside gene matches: 9. The CDR3 is made up of 16 amino acids. The germline V gene encodes CDR1 SGHNT and CDR2 YENEEA. The CDR3 DNA sequence: TGTGCCAGCAGCCCCGCCGGGACTAGCGGGGTAAATACGCAGTATTTT. Protein sequence: CASSPAGTSGVNTQYF. Supplemented by reference TRBV11-3 and TRBJ2-3, the full variable domain reads EAGVVQSPRYKIIEKKQPVAFWCNPISGHNTLYWYLQNLGQGPELLIRYENEEAVDDSQLPKDRFSAERLKGVDSTLKIQPAELGDSAVYLCASSPAGTSGVNTQYFGPGTRLTVL.

The chain has TRBV4-2 and TRBJ2-1; D is possibly TRBD1 (6 bases). Looked up from germline, CDR1 is LGHNA and CDR2 is YNFKEQ. V gave up 0 bases and J gave up 5 bases, with 17 bases separating them. This CDR3 spans 17 amino acids. This chain's CDR3 is CASSQDWVGRGDNEQFF. In nucleotides, the CDR3 is TGTGCCAGCAGCCAAGATTGGGTCGGCAGGGGTGACAATGAGCAGTTCTTC.

V usage is TRBV9 and J usage is TRBJ2-7, with 9 bases lining up with TRBD1. The CDR3 is 15 residues long. J was trimmed by 4 bases and V by 0 bases; bases with no gene match: 5. CDR1 is SGDLS, CDR2 YYNGEE, per germline. CDR3 bases: TGTGCCAGCAGCGTAGGGACAGGGGAGTATTACGAGCAGTACTTC. Protein: CASSVGTGEYYEQYF.

The J gene is TRBJ1-2, the V gene TRBV10-3; TRBD1 is a possible D gene (5 bases). The CDR3 consists of 16 residues. The germline V gene encodes CDR1 ENHRY and CDR2 SYGVKD. V was cut by 7 bases and J by 7 bases, with 25 bases left in between. CDR3: CAITQSPQGIPVGYTF. In DNA form, the CDR3 reads TGTGCCATCACTCAGTCCCCGCAGGGCATTCCCGTTGGCTACACCTTC.

The chain carries TRBV9 and TRBJ1-2; D is unclear. V was shortened by 5 bases and J by 7 bases, with 15 bases between the two germline ends. Germline CDR1 is SGDLS and CDR2 is YYNGEE. CDR3 length: 13 residues. CDR3 amino acids: CASSDRTARGYTF. DNA of the CDR3: TGTGCCAGCAGTGATAGGACGGCTCGTGGCTACACCTTC.

This chain uses TRBV28 with TRBJ2-3, with D possibly matching TRBD1 (5 bases). The CDR3 is made up of 15 amino acids. V was cut by 5 bases and J by 1 base, with 13 bases left in between. Germline V CDR1 and CDR2: MDHEN, SYDVKM. CDR3 region: CASSDSGFGTDTQYF. In nucleotides, the CDR3 is TGTGCCAGCAGTGACAGTGGTTTTGGCACAGATACGCAGTATTTT.

This clone was recorded a few times. The rearrangement joins TRBV19 to TRBJ1-1; D call uncertain. Trimming removed 3 bases from V and 4 bases from J, with 9 bases in between. Germline CDR1 LNHDA, CDR2 SQIVND (reference sequence). The CDR3 consists of 13 residues. The CDR3 region has the DNA TGTGCCAGTAGTATTACCCGGAGCACTGAAGCTTTCTTT. Translating it yields CASSITRSTEAFF.

The V gene is TRBV5-6, the J gene TRBJ1-1; TRBD1 matches at 7 bases. After removal of 1 base from V and 3 bases from J, the junction contained 3 bases not matched to a gene. Germline CDR1 is SGHDT and CDR2 is YYEEEE. The CDR3 is 14 amino acids. The CDR3, as DNA: TGTGCCAGCAGCTTGACAGGGGCGCACACTGAAGCTTTCTTT. Residues: CASSLTGAHTEAFF.

The CDR3 protein is CAWNYGTGDQPQHF. The CDR3 bases are TGTGCCTGGAACTATGGGACAGGAGATCAGCCCCAGCATTTT. The chain links TRBV30 to TRBJ1-5; 8 positions match TRBD1. CDR1 GTSNPN and CDR2 SVGIG come from the germline V gene (reference sequence). V was clipped by 4 bases and J by 5 bases; unmatched bases: 7. This CDR3 has 14 residues.

The CDR3 spells CASRSGSGAEAFF. The CDR3 region has the DNA TGTGCCAGCAGGTCAGGTTCCGGGGCTGAAGCTTTCTTT. This chain uses TRBV7-6 with TRBJ1-1; D uncertain. The CDR3 is made up of 13 amino acids. CDR1 and CDR2 from the germline V gene are SGHVS and FNYEAQ. V gave up 6 bases and J gave up 6 bases, with 14 bases separating them.

The chain joins TRBV7-9 to TRBJ2-7; 13 bases are shared with TRBD2. Germline assignment: CDR1 SEHNR and CDR2 FQNEAQ (reference sequence). J gave up 4 bases and V 4 bases, and 13 bases lay outside the gene matches. The CDR3 length is 18 residues. CDR3 amino acids: CASSSEGLAGEKRYEQYF. CDR3 nucleotide sequence: TGTGCCAGCAGCTCCGAAGGACTAGCGGGAGAGAAGAGGTACGAGCAGTACTTC.

The rearrangement joins TRBV27 to TRBJ2-2; 8 bases are a match to TRBD2. CDR3 length: 16 residues. The trim removed 7 bases at V and 0 bases at J, leaving 7 bases unmatched. Germline V CDR1 and CDR2: MNHEY, SMNVEV (reference sequence). Here the CDR3 reads CASKPRGGPNTGELFF. As DNA, the CDR3 is TGTGCCAGCAAACCCCGGGGGGGCCCGAACACCGGGGAGCTGTTTTTT.

This clone was seen only a few times. Other DNA sequences from this sample encode an identical CDR3 as well. The chain joins TRBV27 to TRBJ2-7; TRBD1 aligns across 8 bases. The CDR3 runs to 14 residues. The J segment lost 2 bases and the V segment lost 6 bases, leaving 6 bases of the junction unmatched. Germline CDR1 and CDR2: MNHEY and SMNVEV (reference sequence). CDR3 protein: CASSPRTGTYEQYF. The CDR3 DNA sequence: TGTGCCAGCAGCCCCCGGACAGGGACCTACGAGCAGTACTTC.

Remarks on this clone: Within the sample, other DNA sequences also encode this same CDR3. The CDR3 protein is CASSLVQGSYEQYF. The CDR3 DNA is TGCGCCAGCAGCCTAGTACAGGGCTCCTACGAGCAGTACTTC. The chain is built from TRBV5-1 and TRBJ2-7, with D possibly being TRBD1 (6 bases). Looked up from germline, CDR1 is SGHRS and CDR2 is YFSETQ. The CDR3 has 14 amino acids. The V gene lost 4 bases and the J gene lost 0 bases, with 11 bases spanning the gap.

This clone appeared a single time. V and J are TRBV14 and TRBJ2-3; D possibly corresponds to TRBD1 (6 bases). The V gene lost 5 bases and the J gene lost 1 base, with 13 bases spanning the gap. The CDR3 has 15 amino acids. Germline V gene lookup returns CDR1 SGHDN and CDR2 FVKESK. The CDR3 is CASSGQGSGTDTQYF. In DNA, the CDR3 is TGTGCCAGCAGCGGGCAGGGGAGCGGCACAGATACGCAGTATTTT.

As to this clone: Other DNA sequences within the sample encode an identical CDR3. The rearrangement links TRBV27 to TRBJ1-3, with D perhaps TRBD1 (6 bases). V dropped 3 bases and J dropped 0 bases, with 9 bases sitting between them. The CDR3 extends over 15 amino acids. CDR1 and CDR2 (germline): MNHEY, SMNVEV (reference sequence). For the CDR3, the DNA is TGTGCCAGCAGTTTTAGGGGGAGCTCTGGAAACACCATATATTTT. Translated, it gives CASSFRGSSGNTIYF.

This clone was counted a few times. The V and J genes are TRBV6-6 and TRBJ2-3; D remains ambiguous. Per germline, CDR1 MNHNY and CDR2 SVGAGI (reference sequence). Trimming cost V 6 bases and J 0 bases, with 7 bases left between them. This CDR3 has 13 amino acids. CDR3 DNA: TGTGCCAGCAGCCTGGGAAGCACAGATACGCAGTATTTT. Protein sequence: CASSLGSTDTQYF.

The table lists this clone with a count of one. The chain recombines TRBV19 with TRBJ2-2, with D hard to call. V gave up 0 bases and J gave up 0 bases, with 5 bases separating them. The CDR3 covers 15 residues. CDR1 is LNHDA and CDR2 is SQIVND in the germline V gene (reference sequence). DNA for the CDR3: TGTGCCAGTAGTATAGACATTACGAACACCGGGGAGCTGTTTTTT. Translation: CASSIDITNTGELFF.

The genes are TRBV28 and TRBJ2-1, with no clear D. The CDR3 is made up of 13 amino acids. The V gene lost 5 bases and the J gene lost 5 bases, with 10 bases spanning the gap. Per the germline V gene, CDR1 is MDHEN and CDR2 is SYDVKM. The CDR3 DNA is TGTGCCAGCAGTCCTACTGTCAACAATGAGCAGTTCTTC. This translates into CASSPTVNNEQFF.

The table lists this clone with a count of one. The gene calls are TRBV14 and TRBJ2-7; 10 bases are shared with TRBD1. The CDR3 runs 18 residues. V lost 1 base, J lost 2 bases, and 11 bases stayed unmatched. Germline-derived CDR1 and CDR2 are SGHDN and FVKESK. The CDR3 loop is CASSQVGTGVYGPYEQYF. CDR3 DNA sequence: TGTGCCAGCAGCCAAGTCGGGACAGGGGTTTATGGCCCCTACGAGCAGTACTTC.